These T cell receptor beta chains were read from a single sample in a study of T cell clonotyping in hematopoietic cell transplantation. Only in-frame clones appear in the TCRdb table, and some are missing; sequencing was by immunoSEQ multiplex PCR. The sample includes 35,000 to 45,000 clones, approximately 95% of them seen just once. Sequences were derived from peripheral blood mononuclear cells, sampled before stem cell transplant. The receptors were gathered from a man between 40 and 49 years old with chronic myeloid leukemia. Some clones in this sample may be carry-over from other donors' samples. Both conserved end residues are trimmed from each CDR3. Fields, in order: V gene, D gene, J gene, CDR3 protein. A D gene is named only where the DNA matches it firmly.

TRBV7-8	-	TRBJ1-2	ASSPGLEQYGYT
TRBV9	-	TRBJ1-1	ASSVEGQEAF
TRBV6-1	-	TRBJ2-7	ASSHYEQY
TRBV11-2	-	TRBJ2-1	ASILRDGHYNEQF
TRBV5-1	TRBD1	TRBJ1-1	ASSRQGENTEAF
TRBV11-3	-	TRBJ1-1	ASSSRQMDTSNTEAF
TRBV5-4	-	TRBJ1-2	ASSLVGLADYGYT
TRBV28	-	TRBJ1-4	ASSLERPEGELF
TRBV30	TRBD1	TRBJ1-5	AWKSGQNQPQH
TRBV6-1	-	TRBJ2-6	ASSGSVGSGANVLT
TRBV7-8	-	TRBJ2-5	ASSLARDAAQY